This T cell receptor beta chain originates from a study of post-analysis software for immune sequencing data. Study-level background: The study covered relapsing-remitting, secondary progressive and progressive-relapsing courses of multiple sclerosis. Study-wide findings and caveats: Analysis by F measure revealed that same-batch samples clustered strongly together. Normalized Chao1 diversity was significantly reduced in patients versus controls.

A note on this clonotype: The target antigen is unknown.

Carried by the TCR beta cDNA libraries were unique molecular identifiers. Around 500,000 cDNA molecules were recovered from an input of roughly 0.85 to 10 million T cells. Each CDR3 protein is one row after TCRdb ran MiXCR on the PCR reads. This sample carries 550,000 to 700,000 distinct CDR3 sequences, roughly 46% of them seen once, and the ten largest clones take more than 1.5%. This TCR was sampled from a girl under 18 with multiple sclerosis. The sequenced sample was blood.

The CDR3 spells CASSLIGLALDTQYF. The CDR3 nucleotides are TGCGCCAGCAGCTTAATCGGACTAGCGTTGGATACGCAGTATTTT. The rearrangement uses TRBV5-1 and TRBJ2-3; 9 nucleotides line up with TRBD2. The CDR3 contains 15 residues. The trim removed 2 bases at V and 6 bases at J, leaving 7 bases unmatched. Germline V gives CDR1 SGHRS, CDR2 YFSETQ. Filled out from reference TRBV5-1 and TRBJ2-3, the complete variable domain reads KAGVTQTPRYLIKTRGQQVTLSCSPISGHRSVSWYQQTPGQGLQFLFEYFSETQRNKGNFPGRFSGRQFSNSRSEMNVSTLELGDSALYLCASSLIGLALDTQYFGPGTRLTVL.